One and the same sample provided the 17 T cell receptor beta chains below, sequenced in a study of shared clonotypes between healthy human individuals. Produced via immunoSEQ multiplex PCR; TCRdb's table is partial and in-frame only. Altogether millions of clones are present, roughly 94% being singletons, with the ten largest covering 0.1% to 0.15%. What was sequenced was naive CD4+ T cells sorted from blood. Subset of the sample: CD45RA+ positively selected. These receptor sequences come from a man between 18 and 35 years old in good health.

V usage is TRBV7-8 and J usage is TRBJ1-2, with no clear D. The CDR3 runs 13 residues. Germline V gene lookup returns CDR1 SGHVS and CDR2 FQNEAQ. Between the trimmed V and J ends, which lost 5 bases and 7 bases, there was a span of 14 bases. The CDR3 loop reads CASSMGGSSGYTF. CDR3 bases: TGTGCCAGCAGCATGGGAGGGTCTAGTGGCTACACCTTC.

The chain is built from TRBV6-5 and TRBJ2-7; D possibly corresponds to TRBD1 (5 bases). Germline values: CDR1 MNHEY, CDR2 SVGAGI. Trimming removed 7 bases from V and 3 bases from J, with 19 bases in between. This CDR3 is built from 15 residues. The chain's CDR3 is CASTPAPGNFYEQYF. For the CDR3, the DNA is TGTGCCAGCACCCCAGCCCCAGGGAACTTCTACGAGCAGTACTTC.

CDR3 bases: TGTGCCTGGACCCATAAGGGGGGAACTTACACTGGCTACACCTTC. Translation: CAWTHKGGTYTGYTF. The rearrangement joins TRBV30 to TRBJ1-2; possible D gene TRBD1, 6 bases. Per germline, CDR1 GTSNPN and CDR2 SVGIG (reference sequence). The ends were cut back, 4 bases at V and 7 bases at J, with 22 bases in the middle. The CDR3 loop spans 15 amino acids.

Concerning this clone itself: Other DNA variants within this sample encode the same CDR3. The gene calls are TRBV18 and TRBJ1-5; no definite D call. This CDR3 has 13 amino acids. CDR1 KGHSH and CDR2 LQKENI come from the germline V gene. The V gene lost 3 bases and the J gene lost 4 bases, with 7 bases spanning the gap. CDR3 DNA sequence: TGTGCCAGCTCACCCGATAATAATCAGCCCCAGCATTTT. Residues: CASSPDNNQPQHF.

The chain recombines TRBV30 with TRBJ1-4; D not certain. V gave up 2 bases and J gave up 7 bases, with 14 bases separating them. The CDR3 runs 14 residues. Germline assignment: CDR1 GTSNPN and CDR2 SVGIG (reference sequence). The CDR3 loop is CAWSKAKGSEKLFF. The CDR3 DNA follows: TGTGCCTGGAGTAAAGCAAAAGGAAGTGAAAAACTGTTTTTT. Filled out from reference TRBV30 and TRBJ1-4, the complete variable domain reads SQTIHQWPATLVQPVGSPLSLECTVEGTSNPNLYWYRQAAGRGLQLLFYSVGIGQISSEVPQNLSASRPQDRQFILSSKKLLLSDSGFYLCAWSKAKGSEKLFFGSGTQLSVL.

This clone has just a few counts. The chain uses TRBV18 and TRBJ1-2, with no clear D. The CDR3 contains 14 residues. Germline CDR1 and CDR2: KGHSH and LQKENI. The ends were cut back, 1 base at V and 4 bases at J, with 10 bases in the middle. The CDR3 DNA reads TGTGCCAGCTCACCACTTCCCGGTAGCTATGGCTACACCTTC. Translating gives CASSPLPGSYGYTF.

Worth noting for this clone: Other DNA sequences in this sample translate to the same CDR3. The chain recombines TRBV6-6 with TRBJ2-5, with D possibly being TRBD1 (6 bases). The V and J ends lost 0 bases and 2 bases respectively, with 13 bases between them. CDR1 and CDR2 from the germline V gene are MNHNY and SVGAGI (reference sequence). CDR3 length: 16 amino acids. The chain's CDR3 is CASSYSRQATQETQYF. CDR3 in DNA: TGTGCCAGCAGTTACTCGCGACAGGCCACTCAAGAGACCCAGTACTTC.

The V call is TRBV9, the J call TRBJ1-1; 7 bases align to TRBD1. The CDR3 is 17 amino acids. Germline lookup yields CDR1 SGDLS and CDR2 YYNGEE. V gave up 4 bases and J gave up 0 bases; unmatched junction bases: 12. Here the CDR3 DNA reads TGTGCCAGCAGCCCGCGACAGGGTTTAGGCATGAACACTGAAGCTTTCTTT. As protein: CASSPRQGLGMNTEAFF. Full variable domain (rest looked up from reference TRBV9 and TRBJ1-1): DSGVTQTPKHLITATGQRVTLRCSPRSGDLSVYWYQQSLDQGLQFLIQYYNGEERAKGNILERFSAQQFPDLHSELNLSSLELGDSALYFCASSPRQGLGMNTEAFFGQGTRLTVV.

This clone occurred once. A much larger clone differs by one base, so this may be a read error. The gene calls are TRBV30 and TRBJ1-1; 9 nucleotides agree with TRBD1. In germline, CDR1 is GTSNPN, CDR2 SVGIG (reference sequence). V dropped 5 bases and J dropped 0; count of bases not matched to a gene: 7. CDR3 length equals 15 residues. CDR3 protein: CAWQGQGILNTEAFF. For the CDR3, the DNA is TGTGCCTGGCAAGGACAGGGGATTTTGAACACTGAAGCTTTCTTT.

The rearrangement links TRBV7-2 to TRBJ2-2; 8 bases are a match to TRBD2. This CDR3 comprises 19 residues. In germline, CDR1 is SGHTA, CDR2 FQGNSA. Trimming cost V 1 base and J 7 bases; bases outside gene matches: 17. CDR3 nucleotides: TGTGCCAGCAGCTTAGAAAGTGAAGGCTTAGCGGGGAGCAACGGGGAGCTGTTTTTT. The encoded protein is CASSLESEGLAGSNGELFF.

The rearrangement links TRBV6-5 to TRBJ1-5; D might be TRBD1 (6 bases). The V and J ends lost 6 bases and 4 bases respectively, with 13 bases between them. Looked up from germline, CDR1 is MNHEY and CDR2 is SVGAGI. The length of the CDR3 is 14 residues. The CDR3 region is CASSSTQGNQPQHF. Here the CDR3 DNA reads TGTGCCAGCAGCTCAACACAGGGAAATCAGCCCCAGCATTTT.

V usage is TRBV30 and J usage is TRBJ2-5, with D perhaps TRBD1 or TRBD2 (5 bases each). V lost 1 base, J lost 3 bases, and 9 bases lay in between. This CDR3 is 13 amino acids long. Germline assignment: CDR1 GTSNPN and CDR2 SVGIG (reference sequence). In nucleotides, the CDR3 is TGTGCCTGGAGTGGGGGGAACAAAGAGACCCAGTACTTC. Its translation is CAWSGGNKETQYF. Looking up the rest from reference TRBV30 and TRBJ2-5 gives the full variable domain: SQTIHQWPATLVQPVGSPLSLECTVEGTSNPNLYWYRQAAGRGLQLLFYSVGIGQISSEVPQNLSASRPQDRQFILSSKKLLLSDSGFYLCAWSGGNKETQYFGPGTRLLVL.

The CDR3 nucleotides read TGTGCCAGCAGTCGGACTAGCGGGAGTGACGAGCAGTACTTC. Translated, it gives CASSRTSGSDEQYF. The genes are TRBV2 and TRBJ2-7; 13 bases fit TRBD2. With 5 bases clipped from V and 5 bases from J, the junction kept 3 bases outside the gene matches. Germline V CDR1 and CDR2: SNHLY, FYNNEI. The CDR3 totals 14 residues.

The J gene is TRBJ2-1, the V gene TRBV27; a weak D match, TRBD1 (6 bases). The V gene lost 4 bases and the J gene lost 6 bases, with 19 bases spanning the gap. The germline gives CDR1 MNHEY, CDR2 SMNVEV (reference sequence). The CDR3 is made up of 16 amino acids. CDR3 nucleotides: TGTGCCAGCAGTTCCCTCTCGACAGGTTCGGGCAATGAGCAGTTCTTC. Protein product: CASSSLSTGSGNEQFF.

This chain uses TRBV27 with TRBJ1-1; 9 positions agree with TRBD1. CDR1 MNHEY and CDR2 SMNVEV come from the germline V gene (reference sequence). The junction had 2 bases not matched to a gene; V was cut back by 2 bases and J by 1 base. The CDR3 covers 15 residues. The CDR3 region is CASSLMTGGNTEAFF. The CDR3 coding sequence is TGTGCCAGCAGTTTAATGACAGGGGGGAACACTGAAGCTTTCTTT.

This clone has just one count. The chain couples TRBV10-3 to TRBJ2-3, with D perhaps assigned TRBD1 or TRBD2 (6 bases each). V lost 7 bases to trimming and J lost 3 bases, with 20 bases between them. CDR3 size: 16 residues. Per the germline V gene, CDR1 is ENHRY and CDR2 is SYGVKD. CDR3 amino acids: CAIKGGLGGWTDTQYF. The CDR3 DNA reads TGTGCCATCAAGGGGGGTTTGGGAGGATGGACAGATACGCAGTATTTT.

The chain carries TRBV4-2 and TRBJ2-7; the D call may be TRBD1 or TRBD2 (6 bases each). Germline CDR1 and CDR2: LGHNA and YNFKEQ. CDR3 length: 18 residues. V was cut by 0 bases and J by 4 bases, with 22 bases left in between. The CDR3 loop is CASSQDGLQGIVAYEQYF. The CDR3 bases are TGTGCCAGCAGCCAAGATGGACTACAGGGTATAGTAGCGTACGAGCAGTACTTC.